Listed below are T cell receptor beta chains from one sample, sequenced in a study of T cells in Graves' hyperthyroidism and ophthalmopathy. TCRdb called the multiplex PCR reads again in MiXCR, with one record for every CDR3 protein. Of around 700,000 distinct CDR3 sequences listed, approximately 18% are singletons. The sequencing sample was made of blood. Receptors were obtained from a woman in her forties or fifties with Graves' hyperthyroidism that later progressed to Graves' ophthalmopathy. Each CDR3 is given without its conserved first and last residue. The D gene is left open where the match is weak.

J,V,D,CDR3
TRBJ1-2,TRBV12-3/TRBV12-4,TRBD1,ASSLSGTGGWVDYGYT
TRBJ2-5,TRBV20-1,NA,SARGLDGETQY
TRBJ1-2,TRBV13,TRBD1,ASSNRAGGNYGYT
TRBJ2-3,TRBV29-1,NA,SAPRDGSSTDTQY
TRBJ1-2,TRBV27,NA,ASSLRSATNYGYT
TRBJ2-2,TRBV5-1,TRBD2,ASSPTSGATNTGELF
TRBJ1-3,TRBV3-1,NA,ASSQEQVSGNTIY
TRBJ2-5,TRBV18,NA,ASSPRAGGQETQY
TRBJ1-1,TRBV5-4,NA,ASSLAAGRGQGANTEAF
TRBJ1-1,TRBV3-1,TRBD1,ASSRAGTDTEAF
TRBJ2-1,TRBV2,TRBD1,ASSVRQGAPDEQF
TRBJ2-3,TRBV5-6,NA,ASSPEGEGTDTQY
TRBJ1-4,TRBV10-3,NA,AISESIPSEEKLF
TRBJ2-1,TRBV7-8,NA,ASSPAASSYNEQF
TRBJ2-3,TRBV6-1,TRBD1,ASDEDRHTDTQY
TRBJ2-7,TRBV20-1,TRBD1,SARPGTALSYEQY
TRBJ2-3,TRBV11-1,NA,ASSFGANFGTDTQY
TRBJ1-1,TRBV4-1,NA,ASSQVWGNTEAF
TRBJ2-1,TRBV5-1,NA,ASSLVPNRGQF
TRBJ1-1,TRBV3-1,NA,ASTQLQGNTEAF
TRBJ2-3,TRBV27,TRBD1,ASSSPDRADTQY
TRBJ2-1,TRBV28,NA,ASSTSAWGAGSYNEQF
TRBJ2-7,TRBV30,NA,AWSDGRAPTGEQY
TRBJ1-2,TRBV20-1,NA,SATSSSRAINYGYT
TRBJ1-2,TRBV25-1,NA,ASSGGDAFYGYT
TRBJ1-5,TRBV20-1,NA,SARRTNQPQH
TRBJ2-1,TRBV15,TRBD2,ATSRGSSGTYNEQF
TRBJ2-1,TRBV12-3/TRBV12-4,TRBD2,ASSFSSGNNEQF
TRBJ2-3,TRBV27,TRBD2,ASSSYATSARGDTQY
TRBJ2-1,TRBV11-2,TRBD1,ASSFGTGETLRNEQF
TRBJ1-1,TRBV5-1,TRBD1,ASSSLTGDWNTEAF
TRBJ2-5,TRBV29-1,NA,SVEDDRGTETQY
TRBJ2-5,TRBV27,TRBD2,ASTGLAGGPETQY
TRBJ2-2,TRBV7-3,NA,ASSQAGSSTGELF
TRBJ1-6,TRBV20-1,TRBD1,SARNRGTGHSPLH
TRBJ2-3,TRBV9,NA,ASSVDAWAGPALDTQY
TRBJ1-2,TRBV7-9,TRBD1,ASSLEGGGDGYT
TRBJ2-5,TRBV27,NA,ASSLFDSETQY
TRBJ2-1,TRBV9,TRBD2,ASSPAGLAGYNEQF
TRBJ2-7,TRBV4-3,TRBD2,ASSQDGGTRTEQY
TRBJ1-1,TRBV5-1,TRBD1,ASSQQGAGTEAF